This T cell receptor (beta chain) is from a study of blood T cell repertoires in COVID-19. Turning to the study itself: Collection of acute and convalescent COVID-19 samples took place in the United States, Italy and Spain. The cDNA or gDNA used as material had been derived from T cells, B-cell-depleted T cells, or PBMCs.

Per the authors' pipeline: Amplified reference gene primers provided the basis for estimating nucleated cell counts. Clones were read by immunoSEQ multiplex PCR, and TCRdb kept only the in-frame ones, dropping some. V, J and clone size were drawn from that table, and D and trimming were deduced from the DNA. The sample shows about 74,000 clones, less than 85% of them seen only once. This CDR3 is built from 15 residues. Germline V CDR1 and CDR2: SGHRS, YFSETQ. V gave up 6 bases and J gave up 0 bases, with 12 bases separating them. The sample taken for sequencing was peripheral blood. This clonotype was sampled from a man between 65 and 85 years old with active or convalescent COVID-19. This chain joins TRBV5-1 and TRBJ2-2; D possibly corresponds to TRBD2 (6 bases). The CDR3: CASKRDSANTGELFF. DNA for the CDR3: TGCGCCAGCAAACGGGACTCTGCGAACACCGGGGAGCTGTTTTTT.